Listed here is a single T cell receptor (beta chain). Its matching antigen is unknown. Donors came from a validation cohort of over a hundred subjects, distinct from the first 666-subject cohort. The sample comes from a study of cytomegalovirus exposure and HLA in healthy donors. Study-level findings and limits: A subsequent analysis found that TCR clusters from the first cohort also tended to co-occur in the roughly 120 validation repertoires, with 94% of cluster scores above 0. Reports described diagnosis of cytomegalovirus status by the classifier as highly specific and sensitive.

Per the germline V gene, CDR1 is MDHEN and CDR2 is SYDVKM. Trimming left V 6 bases short and J 1 base short, with 19 bases between. The CDR3 sequence is 16 residues long. The protocol was immunoSEQ multiplex PCR, while the TCRdb copy is restricted to in-frame clones and leaves out a portion. Among 80,000 to 95,000 clones listed, over 85% were seen once. The chain carries TRBV28 and TRBJ2-7; D is unresolved. Sequences were obtained from PBMCs. The receptor's source is a woman aged 25-40 years in good health and CMV-seropositive. In DNA, the CDR3 is TGTGCCAGCAGGAAAAGACGGAGAGCAAATTCCTACGAGCAGTACTTC. Its translation is CASRKRRRANSYEQYF.